The 26 T cell receptor beta chains presented below share a single source sample, sequenced in a study of blood T cells in healthy people across ages. Sample-barcoded 5' priming and a J-beta primer mix drove a second PCR of about 6 to 12 cycles. TCRdb ran MiXCR on the 5' RACE reads and lists one entry per CDR3 protein. In the table there are 1.5 million to 2 million distinct CDR3 sequences, approximately 40% of which are singletons. Material: blood. The receptor source for this set is a human donor in good health.

As regards this clonotype: A read error may account for a junction end that differs from germline. Here the CDR3 DNA reads TGCGGTGCTAGAGATGGGCAGGGGGTTTCGTACGAGCAGTACTTC. The encoded protein is CGARDGQGVSYEQYF. The chain couples TRBV20-1 to TRBJ2-7, with TRBD1 matching 7 bases. Germline CDR1 reads DFQATT; CDR2 reads SNEGSKA (reference sequence). The CDR3 consists of 15 residues.

J is TRBJ2-7 and V is TRBV7-2, with unresolved D. Trimming stripped 1 base from V and 1 base from J, with 11 bases between. There are 15 residues in the CDR3. CDR1 is SGHTA and CDR2 is FQGNSA in the germline V gene. Written as DNA, the CDR3 is TGTGCCAGCAGCTTAGAGGGCGTAGGTTCCTACGAGCAGTACTTC. It is translated as CASSLEGVGSYEQYF.

The chain is built from TRBV4-3 and TRBJ1-5; D gene uncertain. V was trimmed by 2 bases and J by 1 base, leaving 18 bases between them. This CDR3 contains 18 residues. CDR1 and CDR2 (germline): LGHNA, YSLEER. CDR3 sequence reads: CASSQHVTRGASNQPQHF. DNA of the CDR3: TGCGCCAGCAGCCAACACGTAACACGGGGTGCGAGCAATCAGCCCCAGCATTTT.

This clonotype showed up just a few times. The chain carries TRBV12-3 or TRBV12-4 and TRBJ1-2; D unresolved. The CDR3 contains 15 residues. V was clipped by 5 bases and J by 8 bases, with 21 bases between them. The chain's CDR3 is CASSQRHLPLRGYTF. CDR3 nucleotide sequence: TGTGCCAGCAGTCAAAGGCACTTGCCATTAAGGGGCTACACCTTC.

This clonotype has a handful of counts. This chain connects TRBV7-8 to TRBJ2-3, with TRBD2 as a possible D gene (6 bases). The CDR3 is 14 amino acids. The V and J ends lost 5 bases and 4 bases respectively, with 13 bases between them. The germline V gene encodes CDR1 SGHVS and CDR2 FQNEAQ. CDR3 loop: CASSPGRGSDTQYF. The CDR3, as DNA: TGTGCCAGCAGCCCCGGGCGGGGTTCAGATACGCAGTATTTT.

The J gene is TRBJ1-6, the V gene TRBV12-3 or TRBV12-4, with a possible D match to TRBD1 (6 bases). The CDR3 is made up of 15 amino acids. V lost 1 base and J lost 5, with 9 bases in between. The CDR3 here is CASSLGNRDNSPLHF. CDR3 sequence (DNA): TGTGCCAGCAGTTTAGGGAACAGGGATAATTCACCCCTCCACTTT.

V usage is TRBV6-5 and J usage is TRBJ1-4, with 7 bases that match TRBD1. J lost 5 bases, V lost 6 bases, and 9 bases had no gene match. Looked up from germline, CDR1 is MNHEY and CDR2 is SVGAGI. The CDR3 spans 15 residues. The CDR3 sequence is CASRWKGQSNEKLFF. DNA of the CDR3: TGTGCCAGCAGGTGGAAGGGACAGTCAAATGAAAAACTGTTTTTT.

This chain links TRBV15 with TRBJ2-5; TRBD2 matches at 11 bases. Germline loops: CDR1 LNHNV, CDR2 YYDKDF (reference sequence). V gave up 1 base and J gave up 5 bases; unmatched junction bases: 12. CDR3 size: 18 residues. The chain's CDR3 is CATSRGRVSGGASETQYF. The CDR3 region has the DNA TGTGCCACCAGCAGAGGTCGAGTTAGCGGGGGGGCCTCCGAGACCCAGTACTTC.

The chain couples TRBV10-3 to TRBJ2-1, with 8 positions matching TRBD1. Germline trimming cut 0 bases from V and 5 bases from J; bases unmatched to any gene: 12. CDR3 length equals 18 residues. CDR1 is ENHRY and CDR2 is SYGVKD in the germline V gene. In DNA form, the CDR3 reads TGTGCCATCAGTGAGTCGACAGGGGCCCCGAGAAGTGACAATGAGCAGTTCTTC. Amino acids: CAISESTGAPRSDNEQFF.

V and J are TRBV7-2 and TRBJ2-7; possibly TRBD2 for D (6 bases). The germline V gene encodes CDR1 SGHTA and CDR2 FQGNSA. This CDR3 spans 15 amino acids. V gave up 7 bases and J gave up 0 bases, with 16 bases separating them. CDR3: CASTPTRGTSYEQYF. CDR3 DNA: TGTGCCAGCACCCCAACTCGGGGGACCTCCTACGAGCAGTACTTC.

The chain has TRBV6-5 and TRBJ1-6, with a possible D match to TRBD1 (5 bases). This CDR3 is 14 amino acids long. V lost 6 bases, J lost 8 bases, and 14 bases lay in between. Germline CDR1 MNHEY, CDR2 SVGAGI. DNA for the CDR3: TGTGCCAGCAGGGTGGCGGGGGGTGATTCACCCCTCCACTTT. Translated: CASRVAGGDSPLHF.

The V gene is TRBV7-6, the J gene TRBJ2-1, with 9 bases matching TRBD2. The junction had 3 bases not matched to a gene; V was cut back by 1 base and J by 5 bases. The CDR3 runs to 15 residues. Per germline, CDR1 SGHVS and CDR2 FNYEAQ. The CDR3 region has the DNA TGTGCCAGCAGCTTAGTAGCGGGGGTTAACAATGAGCAGTTCTTC. It yields the protein CASSLVAGVNNEQFF. Drawing the rest from reference TRBV7-6 and TRBJ2-1, the complete variable domain is GAGVSQSPRYKVTKRGQDVALRCDPISGHVSLYWYRQALGQGPEFLTYFNYEAQQDKSGLPNDRFSAERPEGSISTLTIQRTEQRDSAMYRCASSLVAGVNNEQFFGPGTRLTVL.

This rearrangement joins TRBV6-5 to TRBJ1-6; 7 nucleotides align to TRBD1. Germline V lookup: CDR1 MNHEY, CDR2 SVGAGI. CDR3 length: 15 residues. Germline trimming cut 3 bases from V and 9 bases from J; bases unmatched to any gene: 8. CDR3 sequence: CASSYLGTVGSPLHF. Written as DNA, the CDR3 is TGTGCCAGCAGTTATTTAGGGACAGTTGGTTCACCCCTCCACTTT.

With respect to this clonotype: One junction end does not reproduce the germline sequence, and a read error may be involved. The genes are TRBV29-1 and TRBJ2-5, with 9 bases lining up with TRBD2. The CDR3 spans 17 residues. CDR1 and CDR2 (germline): SQVTM, ANQGSEA. The CDR3 here is CSIEGGLAGTIQETQYF. CDR3 DNA: TGCAGCATTGAAGGGGGTCTAGCGGGGACCATTCAAGAGACCCAGTACTTC.

Comments on this clonotype: The CDR3 ends on some other residue instead of the conserved phenylalanine or tryptophan, so this is likely a read error. This sequence joins TRBV7-9 and TRBJ2-4; 10 bases align to TRBD2. J was trimmed by 5 bases and V by 6 bases; bases with no gene match: 16. The CDR3 is 18 amino acids. The germline V gene has CDR1 SEHNR and CDR2 FQNEAQ (reference sequence). In DNA form, the CDR3 reads TGTGCCAGCAGTTCATTACGTAGCGGGGGGCGATCCGAAAACATTCAGTACCTC. Translated, it gives CASSSLRSGGRSENIQYL.

This clonotype showed up many times. The chain has TRBV5-1 and TRBJ1-2; no clear D. CDR3 size: 14 residues. V was clipped by 0 bases and J by 4 bases, with 10 bases between them. Germline V CDR1 and CDR2: SGHRS, YFSETQ. The DNA for the CDR3 is TGCGCCAGCAGCTTGGACGGGTTCTCCTATGGCTACACCTTC. This sequence encodes CASSLDGFSYGYTF.

The V and J genes are TRBV7-2 and TRBJ2-7, with 9 bases fitting TRBD2. Germline loops: CDR1 SGHTA, CDR2 FQGNSA. Trimming cost V 5 bases and J 0 bases; bases outside gene matches: 8. This CDR3 contains 16 residues. CDR3 nucleotides: TGTGCCAGCAGCCGAGGGACTAGCTTAAACTCCTACGAGCAGTACTTC. This translates into CASSRGTSLNSYEQYF.

The chain links TRBV6-2 or TRBV6-3 to TRBJ2-5, with TRBD1 identical over 10 bases. Germline V gene lookup returns CDR1 MNHEY and CDR2 SVGEGT. V dropped 0 bases and J dropped 3; count of bases not matched to a gene: 10. There are 18 residues in the CDR3. CDR3 sequence reads: CASSYSPVSGQGEETQYF. The CDR3 bases are TGTGCCAGCAGTTACTCGCCGGTTTCAGGACAGGGGGAAGAGACCCAGTACTTC.

Many counts were recorded for this clonotype. The chain uses TRBV7-2 and TRBJ1-5; D is unclear. This CDR3 has 13 residues. Germline-derived CDR1 and CDR2 are SGHTA and FQGNSA. V was cut by 5 bases and J by 4 bases, with 9 bases left in between. CDR3 in amino acids: CASSPSPNQPQHF. CDR3 nucleotides: TGTGCCAGCAGCCCAAGTCCTAATCAGCCCCAGCATTTT.

This clonotype has a single count. This may stem from a read error, because a much larger clone lies one nucleotide away. The chain is built from TRBV12-3 or TRBV12-4 and TRBJ2-1, with D possibly matching TRBD1 (6 bases). The CDR3 is made up of 17 amino acids. V shed 5 bases and J shed 0 bases, with 17 bases lying between them. The chain's CDR3 is CASSLGVGQGSYNEQFF. CDR3 sequence (DNA): TGTGCCAGCAGTCTTGGAGTGGGACAAGGCTCCTACAATGAGCAGTTCTTC.

This clonotype occurred a few times. J is TRBJ1-2 and V is TRBV25-1; D call uncertain. The V gene lost 5 bases and the J gene lost 13 bases, with 20 bases spanning the gap. This CDR3 region has 13 residues. Germline V gene lookup returns CDR1 MGHDK and CDR2 SYGVNS. The CDR3 is CASSPYPSRRCTF. The DNA for the CDR3 is TGTGCCAGCAGTCCCTACCCCAGTAGGCGCTGCACCTTC.

This clonotype was seen more than once but under ten times. This chain links TRBV7-2 with TRBJ2-5; D ambiguous. The CDR3 is 15 amino acids. The germline CDR1 and CDR2 sequences are SGHTA and FQGNSA. With 1 base removed from V and 0 bases from J, the gap between germline ends came to 9 bases. The CDR3 protein is CASSLVHTNQETQYF. CDR3 nucleotide sequence: TGTGCCAGCAGCTTAGTCCACACCAACCAAGAGACCCAGTACTTC.

There are a few counts of this clonotype. One end of the junction is discordant with germline, which a read error may explain. The V gene is TRBV5-1, the J gene TRBJ1-4; the match to TRBD1 covers 7 bases. The CDR3 is 14 residues long. The germline V gene has CDR1 SGHRS and CDR2 YFSETQ. The CDR3: CASSSTGTSEKLFF. DNA of the CDR3: TGCGCCAGCAGCTCGACAGGGACTAGTGAAAAACTGTTTTTT.

This clonotype has at least ten counts. This chain links TRBV11-2 with TRBJ2-3; no firm D call. CDR1 is SGHAT and CDR2 is FQNNGV in the germline V gene. This CDR3 contains 12 residues. Trimming stripped 2 bases from V and 6 bases from J, with 6 bases between. CDR3 nucleotide sequence: TGTGCCAGCAGCTTATCCGTGGATACGCAGTATTTT. This sequence encodes CASSLSVDTQYF.

This clonotype was counted only a few times. The chain has TRBV20-1 and TRBJ2-1; TRBD1 matches at 9 bases. The germline CDR1 and CDR2 sequences are DFQATT and SNEGSKA (reference sequence). The J segment lost 4 bases and the V segment lost 5 bases, leaving 6 bases of the junction unmatched. The CDR3 is 14 residues long. The CDR3 nucleotides read TGCAGTGCTGTTACAGGGGGCCGGTACAATGAGCAGTTCTTC. Amino acid sequence: CSAVTGGRYNEQFF.

This chain links TRBV29-1 with TRBJ2-3; 9 bases align to TRBD2. CDR3 size: 14 residues. V gave up 5 bases and J gave up 2 bases; unmatched junction bases: 5. CDR1 is SQVTM, CDR2 ANQGSEA, per germline. CDR3 sequence: CSVNLAGPTDTQYF. Written as DNA, the CDR3 is TGCAGCGTTAATCTAGCGGGGCCCACAGATACGCAGTATTTT.